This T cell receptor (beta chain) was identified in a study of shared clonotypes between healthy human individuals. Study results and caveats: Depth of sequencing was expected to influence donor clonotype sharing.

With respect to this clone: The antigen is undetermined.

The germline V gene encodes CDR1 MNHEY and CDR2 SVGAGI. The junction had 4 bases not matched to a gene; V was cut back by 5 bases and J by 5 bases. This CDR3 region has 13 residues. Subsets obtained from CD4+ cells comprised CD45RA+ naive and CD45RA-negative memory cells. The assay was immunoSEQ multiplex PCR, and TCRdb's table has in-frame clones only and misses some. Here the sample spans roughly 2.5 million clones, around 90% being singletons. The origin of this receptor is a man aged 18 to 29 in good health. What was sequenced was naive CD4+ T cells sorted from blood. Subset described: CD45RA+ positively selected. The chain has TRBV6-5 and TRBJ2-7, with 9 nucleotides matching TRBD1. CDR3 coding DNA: TGTGCCAGCAGTGGGACAGGGTGGAACGAGCAGTACTTC. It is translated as CASSGTGWNEQYF.